The following is a T cell receptor beta chain sequence with its context. Its antigen is not known. The treatment was: 19 received Ad26.COV2.S at low or high dose, single or two shots; 5 received placebo; per-sample allocation not given. Specimens were obtained on day 63 following the first vaccine or placebo injection. An Ad26 vector expressing Wuhan-strain SARS-CoV-2 spike constituted the vaccine. The data were taken from a study of Ad26.COV2.S vaccination and SARS-CoV-2 variants. The germline V gene has CDR1 KGHSH and CDR2 LQKENI. V lost 1 base, J lost 2 bases, and 8 bases lay in between. This CDR3 region has 14 residues. General study results and limits: Whether participants received vaccine or placebo, their non-spike TCR breadth was similar.

Generated by immunoSEQ multiplex PCR, the TCRdb table keeps only in-frame clones and is missing some. The profile shows 250,000 or so clones, 70% to 90% of them singletons. V is TRBV18 and J is TRBJ2-5; tentatively, D is TRBD2 (5 bases). The sequence was obtained from a person between 18 and 65 years old who received the Ad26.COV2.S COVID-19 vaccine or a placebo. This sample comprised peripheral blood, obtained in a trial of Ad26.COV2.S vaccine versus placebo. CDR3: CASSPLWRQETQYF. The CDR3 region has the DNA TGTGCCAGCTCACCACTTTGGAGGCAAGAGACCCAGTACTTC.